A single TCR beta chain is shown here with its context. The antigen remains unidentified. A junction end diverges from the germline sequence, so it may reflect a read error. TCRbeta libraries were built with three rounds of nested PCR, modified from ARM-PCR. TCRdb processed the multiplex PCR reads anew with MiXCR; each CDR3 protein has one entry. This table has 100,000 to 120,000 distinct CDR3 sequences, approximately 84% appearing once. This sample's RNA came from whole unsorted tissue. These data are taken from a study of tumor and adjacent non-tumor tissue in lung cancer. Across the whole study: Patients were aged about 30 to 80, ten or so men and about five women, stage I to III. Samples averaged around 4 million productive TCRbeta reads each.

This CDR3 is 12 amino acids long. Germline V gene lookup returns CDR1 SQVTM and CDR2 ANQGSEA. Study conclusions and caveats: Compared with tumor, normal lung showed significantly lower TCR diversity.

The sample consisted of lung tumor tissue. The chain joins TRBV29-1 to TRBJ2-5, with 9 bases fitting TRBD1. This clonotype was sampled from a man aged 70-80 years with non-small cell lung cancer. As DNA, the CDR3 is TGCAGCGTTGAGACAGGGGGAGAGACCCAGCATTTC. It yields the protein CSVETGGETQHF. Variable domain in full (rest from reference TRBV29-1 and TRBJ2-5): SAVISQKPSRDICQRGTSLTIQCQVDSQVTMMFWYRQQPGQSLTLIATANQGSEATYESGFVIDKFPISRPNLTFSTLTVSNMSPEDSSIYLCSVETGGETQHFGPGTRLLVL.